A single sample is the source of the 26 T cell receptor beta chains below, sequenced in a study of T cell responses to AZD1222 COVID-19 vaccine. Clones were read by immunoSEQ multiplex PCR, and TCRdb kept only the in-frame ones, dropping some. Among 150,000 to 200,000 clones listed, about 90% were seen once. The sequenced sample was peripheral blood, obtained 28 days after the second AZD1222 dose. The receptors stem from an adult who received the AZD1222 COVID-19 vaccine.

This CDR3 reads CASSGLLGQPNSYEQYF. The CDR3 nucleotides are TGTGCCAGCAGTGGCCTGTTGGGGCAGCCAAACTCCTACGAGCAGTACTTC. The chain uses TRBV27 and TRBJ2-7, with a weak D call TRBD1 (5 bases). This CDR3 has 17 amino acids. CDR1 MNHEY and CDR2 SMNVEV come from the germline V gene (reference sequence). V was pared by 5 bases and J by 0 bases, with 20 bases between.

V and J are TRBV30 and TRBJ1-6, with TRBD1 matching over 7 bases. The CDR3 has 14 residues. Germline V lookup: CDR1 GTSNPN, CDR2 SVGIG (reference sequence). In DNA form, the CDR3 reads TGTGCTCGCGCCCAGGGACAGACTAATTCACCCCTCCACTTT. This translates into CARAQGQTNSPLHF.

The chain recombines TRBV29-1 with TRBJ2-1, with D unclear. Trimming shortened V by 5 bases and J by 9 bases, and 11 bases separated the two germline ends. The CDR3 extends over 11 amino acids. Germline CDR1 is SQVTM and CDR2 is ANQGSEA. CDR3 nucleotide sequence: TGCAGCGTTCACAAGGGTTCTGAGCAGTTCTTC. Translating gives CSVHKGSEQFF.

This chain links TRBV10-3 with TRBJ2-2; D not certain. From germline, CDR1 is ENHRY and CDR2 SYGVKD. Trimming shortened V by 7 bases and J by 2 bases, and 8 bases separated the two germline ends. The CDR3 runs 13 residues. The CDR3 nucleotides are TGTGCCATCACCGGCGGTAACACCGGGGAGCTGTTTTTT. Its protein is CAITGGNTGELFF.

The rearrangement uses TRBV3-1 (or the pseudogene TRBV3-2) and TRBJ1-2; D may be TRBD1 (6 bases). In germline, CDR1 is LGHDT, CDR2 YNNKEL (reference sequence). The CDR3 loop spans 15 amino acids. V was cut by 1 base and J by 0 bases, with 9 bases left in between. The CDR3 is CASSQGQAANYGYTF. CDR3 nucleotides: TGTGCCAGCAGCCAAGGACAGGCAGCTAACTATGGCTACACCTTC.

This sequence joins TRBV6-4 and TRBJ2-7, with TRBD2 matching 7 bases. V lost 7 bases, J lost 5 bases, and 8 bases stayed unmatched. In germline, CDR1 is MRHNA, CDR2 SNTAGT. This CDR3 is built from 13 residues. In nucleotides, the CDR3 is TGTGCCAGCATCCTGACTAGCTGCCACGAGCAGTACTTC. Its protein product is CASILTSCHEQYF.

The chain employs TRBV6-5 and TRBJ1-5; 8 nucleotides line up with TRBD1. The ends lost 8 bases at V and 7 bases at J; junction bases unmatched: 13. This CDR3 comprises 15 residues. CDR1 is MNHEY and CDR2 is SVGAGI in the germline V gene. The CDR3 DNA reads as TGTGCCAGCGCACGAGGACAGGGCTCAGGCCAGCCCCAGCATTTT. Residues: CASARGQGSGQPQHF.

This clone was detected once. The chain has TRBV4-2 and TRBJ2-2; 12 bases match TRBD1. The CDR3 length is 18 residues. The J segment lost 2 bases and the V segment lost 1 base, leaving 5 bases of the junction unmatched. Germline V gives CDR1 LGHNA, CDR2 YNFKEQ. The CDR3 is CASSQVGGQGANTGELFF. The CDR3 DNA follows: TGTGCCAGCAGCCAAGTGGGGGGACAGGGGGCTAACACCGGGGAGCTGTTTTTT.

The V call is TRBV15, the J call TRBJ1-2, with 10 nucleotides matching TRBD1. Germline V gene data show CDR1 as LNHNV and CDR2 as YYDKDF (reference sequence). Trimming removed 3 bases from V and 1 base from J; junction bases left unmatched: 2. This CDR3 has 15 amino acids. In DNA, the CDR3 is TGTGCCACCAGCAGGGGACAGGGGATTAACTATGGCTACACCTTC. Its translation: CATSRGQGINYGYTF.

CDR3 sequence: CASSNRGNTEAFF. The CDR3 DNA reads TGTGCCAGCAGTAACCGGGGGAACACTGAAGCTTTCTTT. The rearrangement links TRBV11-1 to TRBJ1-1; D not resolved. V was trimmed by 6 bases and J by 1 base, leaving 9 bases between them. Germline-derived CDR1 and CDR2 are SGHAT and FQDESV (reference sequence). This CDR3 is built from 13 residues.

Remarks on this clone: The sample has other DNA sequences that encode this CDR3 too. The chain uses TRBV29-1 and TRBJ2-2; either TRBD1 or TRBD2 may fit D (6 bases each). V shed 3 bases and J shed 0 bases, with 8 bases lying between them. Germline V gives CDR1 SQVTM, CDR2 ANQGSEA. The CDR3 is 14 residues long. The chain's CDR3 is CSVDRGPNTGELFF. In DNA, the CDR3 is TGCAGCGTTGACCGGGGGCCGAACACCGGGGAGCTGTTTTTT.

The V gene is TRBV7-2, the J gene TRBJ1-5; 8 nucleotides agree with TRBD1. With 1 base clipped from V and 0 bases from J, the junction kept 2 bases outside the gene matches. Germline CDR1 reads SGHTA; CDR2 reads FQGNSA. This CDR3 comprises 16 residues. CDR3 in DNA: TGTGCCAGCAGCTTAGGACAGGGGTATAGCAATCAGCCCCAGCATTTT. Translated, it gives CASSLGQGYSNQPQHF. Based on the CDR3 plus reference TRBV7-2 and TRBJ1-5, the full variable domain is GAGVSQSPSNKVTEKGKDVELRCDPISGHTALYWYRQSLGQGLEFLIYFQGNSAPDKSGLPSDRFSAERTGGSVSTLTIQRTQQEDSAVYLCASSLGQGYSNQPQHFGDGTRLSIL.

V gene TRBV7-8 combines with J gene TRBJ2-4; possible D gene TRBD1, 5 bases. This CDR3 is 14 amino acids long. Deletions cut 7 bases from V and 6 bases from J, with 16 bases between. In germline, CDR1 is SGHVS, CDR2 FQNEAQ. CDR3 DNA: TGTGCCAGCACCGTGGGGCGGCCTACAAACATTCAGTACTTC. Translation gives CASTVGRPTNIQYF.

CDR3 nucleotide sequence: TGTGCCAGTAGCCCCCGGGACCACAAAGATGAGCAGTTCTTC. It specifies CASSPRDHKDEQFF. V and J are TRBV19 and TRBJ2-1, with D perhaps assigned TRBD1 or TRBD2 (5 bases each). V dropped 6 bases and J dropped 8 bases, with 17 bases sitting between them. The germline V gene has CDR1 LNHDA and CDR2 SQIVND (reference sequence). This CDR3 comprises 14 residues.

The chain joins TRBV3-1 (or the pseudogene TRBV3-2) to TRBJ1-2; the D gene is possibly TRBD1 (5 bases). Trimming took off 1 base at V and 1 base at J, with 10 bases between the two ends. CDR3 size: 15 residues. Per the germline V gene, CDR1 is LGHDT and CDR2 is YNNKEL (reference sequence). In nucleotides, the CDR3 is TGTGCCAGCAGCCAAGCAACAGGAGATAACTATGGCTACACCTTC. Protein: CASSQATGDNYGYTF.

As to this clone: Different DNA sequences within this sample yield the same CDR3. V gene TRBV20-1 combines with J gene TRBJ2-7; D is perhaps TRBD2 (5 bases). Trimming took off 6 bases at V and 4 bases at J, with 10 bases between the two ends. The germline V gene has CDR1 DFQATT and CDR2 SNEGSKA (reference sequence). This CDR3 comprises 11 residues. The CDR3 is CSARAAYEQYF. In DNA, the CDR3 is TGCAGTGCGAGGGCCGCGTACGAGCAGTACTTC.

V usage is TRBV9 and J usage is TRBJ2-3; 9 nucleotides agree with TRBD2. With 4 bases clipped from V and 4 bases from J, the junction kept 10 bases outside the gene matches. Germline V CDR1 and CDR2: SGDLS, YYNGEE. This CDR3 comprises 16 residues. CDR3: CASSPDAGGLSDTQYF. The DNA for the CDR3 is TGTGCCAGCAGCCCCGACGCGGGGGGGCTTTCAGATACGCAGTATTTT.

The gene calls are TRBV7-2 and TRBJ1-2, with D maybe TRBD1 (5 bases). Looked up from germline, CDR1 is SGHTA and CDR2 is FQGNSA. The V end was cut by 5 bases, the J end by 5 bases, with 18 bases between. This CDR3 has 15 amino acids. The CDR3 bases are TGTGCCAGCAGCGAGGGGCCTTTAGTGGGATATGGCTACACCTTC. This codes for CASSEGPLVGYGYTF.

V gene TRBV6-5 combines with J gene TRBJ2-2; 9 nucleotides agree with TRBD1. The CDR3 spans 13 residues. With V trimmed by 7 bases and J by 6 bases, 3 bases remained unmatched. The germline gives CDR1 MNHEY, CDR2 SVGAGI. The CDR3 region has the DNA TGTGCCAGCATGGGACAGGGACCCGGGGAGCTGTTTTTT. Translation gives CASMGQGPGELFF.

The chain uses TRBV6-2 or TRBV6-3 and TRBJ2-1, with 7 bases lining up with TRBD2. CDR1 is MNHEY and CDR2 is SVGEGT in the germline V gene. V shed 2 bases, J shed 6 bases, and the junction held 7 bases outside the gene matches. The CDR3 sequence is 15 residues long. The CDR3 loop is CASSYPRDYPNEQFF. CDR3 DNA sequence: TGTGCCAGCAGTTACCCAAGGGACTATCCCAATGAGCAGTTCTTC.

The gene calls are TRBV15 and TRBJ2-5, with D unclear. The CDR3 contains 15 residues. The V gene lost 0 bases and the J gene lost 5 bases, with 13 bases spanning the gap. CDR1 is LNHNV and CDR2 is YYDKDF in the germline V gene (reference sequence). The CDR3 is CATSRETTLPETQYF. The CDR3 nucleotides read TGTGCCACCAGCAGAGAGACCACCCTGCCGGAGACCCAGTACTTC.

The V call is TRBV4-1, the J call TRBJ1-2; D gene unclear. Germline loops: CDR1 MGHRA, CDR2 YSYEKL. V was clipped by 1 base and J by 4 bases, with 10 bases between them. The CDR3 has 14 residues. CDR3 DNA sequence: TGCGCCAGCAGCCAAGTGGCCAGCTCCTATGGCTACACCTTC. Translated, it gives CASSQVASSYGYTF.

The rearrangement joins TRBV6-5 to TRBJ1-3, with D uncertain. V was cut by 2 bases and J by 0 bases, with 8 bases left in between. The CDR3 is 15 residues long. Germline CDR1 and CDR2: MNHEY and SVGAGI. In DNA, the CDR3 is TGTGCCAGCAGTTACAGCTCCAACTCTGGAAACACCATATATTTT. It translates to CASSYSSNSGNTIYF.

This rearrangement joins TRBV18 to TRBJ2-4; 13 nucleotides agree with TRBD2. Germline V lookup: CDR1 KGHSH, CDR2 LQKENI. The CDR3 length is 20 residues. Losses at the gene ends were 3 bases for V and 0 bases for J; bases not matched to a gene: 11. DNA for the CDR3: TGTGCCAGCTCACCTTCGGGACTAGCGGGAAGGCGGGTAGCCAAAAACATTCAGTACTTC. Protein product: CASSPSGLAGRRVAKNIQYF.

The gene calls are TRBV5-1 and TRBJ1-1; 10 bases align to TRBD1. The junction had 15 bases not matched to a gene; V was cut back by 4 bases and J by 3 bases. Germline V gene lookup returns CDR1 SGHRS and CDR2 YFSETQ. This CDR3 is 18 amino acids long. CDR3 amino acids: CASSELVGTGEADTEAFF. Written as DNA, the CDR3 is TGCGCCAGCAGCGAACTGGTTGGGACAGGGGAGGCGGACACTGAAGCTTTCTTT.

This sequence joins TRBV29-1 and TRBJ2-7; D might be TRBD2 (6 bases). Germline V gene data show CDR1 as SQVTM and CDR2 as ANQGSEA. CDR3 length: 12 residues. Trimming pared 5 bases from V and 2 bases from J, leaving 10 bases between. The CDR3 nucleotides are TGCAGCGTTATTCCGGGGGCCTACGAGCAGTACTTC. Encoded protein: CSVIPGAYEQYF.